This T cell receptor beta chain was recovered during a study of blood T cell repertoires in COVID-19 (dated by TCRdb to between 2020 and 2021). Study-level background: Collaborator samples came from the United States, Italy and Spain and covered acute and convalescent phases of COVID-19. The prospective study material was composed of cDNA or gDNA derived from T cells, B-cell-depleted T cells, or PBMCs. The dataset comprised deeply sampled blood TCRbeta repertoires from subjects exposed to, actively infected with, or recovered from COVID-19. The repertoires were released in a freely available public database intended as a resource for research on the immune response to SARS-CoV-2. Samples were obtained from the ongoing ImmuneRACE study (first 160 participants) and from 950 to 1,500 subjects provided by 6 global collaborators. A de-identified subject ID, COVID-19 status, age in years and sex were almost always included in the sample metadata. Where HLA class I and class II types were available, the types were taken from metadata supplied by the sample provider, not from assay-based typing. Results the study describes overall, beyond this receptor: The quantity of clinical and demographic metadata differed by source and by participant and was supplied without curation.

This clone was found a few times. No cognate antigen has been identified for it. It has no much larger one-base neighbor in the sample; base qualities were not kept. Other DNA sequences of this sample code for an identical CDR3. Germline trimming: 5 bases from V, 5 bases from J; junction bases outside gene matches: 5. The CDR1 and CDR2 encoded by the germline V gene are SGHRS and YFSETQ. There are 13 amino acids in the CDR3, from cysteine to phenylalanine inclusive. Here the CDR3 DNA is all that survives: 39 bases in frame from base 1. The collaborating institutions used their own protocols to collect whole blood in K2EDTA tubes. For TCRbeta analysis, collaborator samples were shipped as frozen whole blood, as isolated PBMCs, or as DNA extracted from either sample type. TCRbeta CDR3 regions were amplified from genomic DNA by means of the immunoSEQ Assay, a bias-controlled multiplex PCR. On the study's bioinformatics: The number of nucleated cells in each sample was estimated from the amplification of reference gene primers within the assay. Sequence reads were collapsed and filtered to measure the absolute abundance of every unique TCRbeta CDR3 rearrangement. Productive Simpson clonality was computed per sample as the square root of Simpson's diversity index over productive rearrangements. Entries here come from immuneACCESS through TCRdb and include only in-frame sequences with V and J called. Some clones fail to appear in such tables; in the studies checked, an unresolved V gene covers under half of the shortfall, and the cause of the remainder is unknown. V, J and clone size are those of that table, while D and trimming were read from the DNA. The sample includes about 62,000 clones, with 70% to 85% observed a single time. The biggest ten clones account for about 18% of the sample.

The V gene is TRBV5-1 and the J gene is TRBJ2-5; 8 bases in the junction line up with TRBD1. This receptor was obtained from a man aged 55 to 70 with acute or convalescent COVID-19. Sequenced sample: peripheral blood. Read as DNA, the sequence is TGCGCCAGCAGAGGACAGGGCAGGGAGACCCAGTACTTC. This is translated as CASRGQGRETQYF.